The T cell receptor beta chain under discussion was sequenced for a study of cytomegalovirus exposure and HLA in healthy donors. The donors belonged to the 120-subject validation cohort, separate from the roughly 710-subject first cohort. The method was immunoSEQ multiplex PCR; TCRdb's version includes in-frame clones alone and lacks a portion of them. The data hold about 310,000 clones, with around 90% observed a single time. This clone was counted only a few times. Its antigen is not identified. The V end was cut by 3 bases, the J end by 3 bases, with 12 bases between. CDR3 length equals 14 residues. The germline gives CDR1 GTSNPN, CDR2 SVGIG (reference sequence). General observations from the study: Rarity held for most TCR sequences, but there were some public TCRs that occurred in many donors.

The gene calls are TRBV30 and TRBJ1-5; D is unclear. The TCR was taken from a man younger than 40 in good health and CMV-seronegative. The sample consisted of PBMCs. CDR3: CAWSDLNPNQPQHF. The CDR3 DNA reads TGTGCCTGGAGCGATCTAAATCCCAATCAGCCCCAGCATTTT.